Listed below are T cell receptor beta chains from one sample, sequenced in a study of cytomegalovirus exposure and HLA in healthy donors. Clones were read by immunoSEQ multiplex PCR, and TCRdb kept only the in-frame ones, dropping some. The sample has under 200,000 clones, roughly 80% seen once. Sequencing used PBMCs. All receptors come from a man aged 18 to 29 in good health and CMV-seronegative. CDR3s include the opening cysteine and the closing phenylalanine or tryptophan. The D gene is left open where the match is weak. Size is stated for part of the rows, as once, few or many counts, or as a class when the clone is expanded.

J,D,V,size,DNA,CDR3
TRBJ2-5,TRBD2,TRBV11-1,.,TGTGCCAGCAGCTTAATCCGCGGGAGGGCCTTTGTAGAGACCCAGTACTTC,CASSLIRGRAFVETQYF
TRBJ2-1,.,TRBV13,.,TGTGCCAGCAGCTTACTGGCAGGGGCGCGTGAGCAGTTCTTC,CASSLLAGAREQFF
TRBJ1-1,.,TRBV28,few,TGTGCCAGCAGTTTATGGCAGGGAATGGGGAACACTGAAGCTTTCTTT,CASSLWQGMGNTEAFF
TRBJ2-5,TRBD1,TRBV5-1,.,TGCGCCAGCAGCTCGTCCGGGACAGGGGGATCGGAGACCCAGTACTTC,CASSSSGTGGSETQYF
TRBJ2-3,TRBD2,TRBV4-3,.,TGCGCCAGCAGCCAAGGAGAGTGGGAGGGCCGTCACACAGATACGCAGTATTTT,CASSQGEWEGRHTDTQYF
TRBJ2-1,.,TRBV2,.,TGTGCCAGCAGTGTCCATTACAATGAGCAGTTCTTC,CASSVHYNEQFF
TRBJ1-3,.,TRBV7-9,.,TGTTCCAGCAGCTTAGAGCCAGGCCCCGCCATATATTTT,CSSSLEPGPAIYF
TRBJ2-1,.,TRBV2,few,TGTGCCAGCAGGCAGGGTGGCGATGAGCAGTTCTTC,CASRQGGDEQFF
TRBJ1-1,.,TRBV5-6,.,TGTGCCAGCAGCTTCGTCAGTTCGGAGGGGACTGAAGCTTTCTTT,CASSFVSSEGTEAFF
TRBJ2-7,TRBD1,TRBV27,once,TGTGCCAGCAGTTTATCGGGACCACAGGGGGCGATCGCCAGATACGAGCAGTACTTC,CASSLSGPQGAIARYEQYF
TRBJ2-7,TRBD2,TRBV7-2,.,TGTGCCAGCAGCTTAGGACTAGCGGGAAGGAACGAGCAGTACTTC,CASSLGLAGRNEQYF
TRBJ2-7,.,TRBV6-1,.,TGTGCCAGCAGTGAGGCTAGTCCCACCTACGAGCAGTACTTC,CASSEASPTYEQYF
TRBJ2-7,TRBD2,TRBV2,once,TGTGCCAGCAAAACGGGGGGGCCATACGAGCAGTACTTC,CASKTGGPYEQYF
TRBJ2-7,.,TRBV7-2,.,TGTGCCAGCAGCTCCACCGGGAGCTCCTACGAGCAGTACTTC,CASSSTGSSYEQYF
TRBJ2-1,TRBD2,TRBV5-1,.,TGCGCCAGCAGCTTACCGGGACTACCATACAATGAGCAGTTCTTC,CASSLPGLPYNEQFF
TRBJ1-3,.,TRBV27,once,TGTGCCAGCAGTTTAAACCGGGGGTCTGGAAACACCATATATTTT,CASSLNRGSGNTIYF
TRBJ2-5,TRBD2,TRBV7-7,few,TGTGCTAGCAGCTTAGTACTCGGGGGGGCATCGGAGACCCAGTACTTC,CASSLVLGGASETQYF
TRBJ2-7,.,TRBV5-1,few,TGCGCCAGCAGCCCCCTACTACTCCCGGACGAGCAGTACTTC,CASSPLLLPDEQYF
TRBJ2-5,.,TRBV4-1,.,TGCGCCAGCAGTCAGAGACTAGATGTCGTAGGGCAAGAGACCCAGTACTTC,CASSQRLDVVGQETQYF
TRBJ2-1,.,TRBV7-8,.,TGTGCCAGCAGCTTATTTTACCAGCGGAATTACAATGAGCAGTTCTTC,CASSLFYQRNYNEQFF
TRBJ1-4,.,TRBV29-1,.,TGCAGCTTCCGAGCAAACTCGGGGGAAAAACTGTTTTTT,CSFRANSGEKLFF
TRBJ1-1,TRBD1,TRBV4-1,.,TGCGCCAGCAGCGCCCCCAGGGGGATTGGGGACACTGAAGCTTTCTTT,CASSAPRGIGDTEAFF
TRBJ2-3,TRBD2,TRBV28,few,TGTGCCAGCAGTGGCATCGGACTAGCGGTCGTCGGCTTAGGGATGGGAGATACGCAGTATTTT,CASSGIGLAVVGLGMGDTQYF
TRBJ2-3,.,TRBV19,.,TGTGCCAGTAGTAGCAGTGTTAACACAGATACGCAGTATTTT,CASSSSVNTDTQYF
TRBJ2-5,.,TRBV2,.,TGTGCCAGCAGTGAGACCCCTGCCCCGACAGAATGGGACCAAGAGACCCAGTACTTC,CASSETPAPTEWDQETQYF
TRBJ2-1,TRBD2,TRBV27,.,TGTGCCAGCAGCCTGAGCGGGACCGCCTACAATGAGCAGTTCTTC,CASSLSGTAYNEQFF
TRBJ2-2,TRBD1,TRBV7-8,.,TGTGCCAGCAGCCGCACGACAGGGGCCCTCAACACCGGGGAGCTGTTTTTT,CASSRTTGALNTGELFF
TRBJ2-5,TRBD2,TRBV5-6,.,TGTGCCAGCAGCTTGACGGCGGGAGGGCTCCAAGAGACCCAGTACTTC,CASSLTAGGLQETQYF
TRBJ1-2,TRBD1,TRBV28,.,TGTGCCAGCAGTTTACCCCAGGGGGTCCCCTATGGCTACACCTTC,CASSLPQGVPYGYTF
TRBJ1-5,.,TRBV6-6,.,TGTGCCAGCACCCCCTTGGGGGGGGACCAGCCCCAGCATTTT,CASTPLGGDQPQHF
TRBJ1-6,.,TRBV2,.,TGTGCCAGCAGTAAACAGGAGCTTAATTCACCCCTCCACTTT,CASSKQELNSPLHF
TRBJ2-3,TRBD2,TRBV10-3,.,TGTGCCATCGCCGGTCCAGAGCGGGGGCTCCTTAGCACAGATACGCAGTATTTT,CAIAGPERGLLSTDTQYF
TRBJ2-7,.,TRBV6-6,once,TGTGCCAGCAGTTACTCCGGCAGGGCTGGTGTCGAGCAGTACTTC,CASSYSGRAGVEQYF